This T cell receptor beta chain appears in the sequencing data of a study of CD8+ T cells in alopecia areata. The wider study: The tofacitinib course ran for 6 to 18 months and was followed by 6 months off drug. Study results and caveats: Alopecia totalis/universalis scalp especially showed more expanded CD8+ clones than normal scalp.

As for treatment: oral pan-JAK inhibitor, 5-10 mg twice daily. Peripheral blood and lesional scalp punch biopsies were taken from alopecia areata patients. RNA extraction was followed by reverse transcription into cDNA, which acted as the sequencing template. Repertoires were generated with immunoSEQ multiplex PCR, while TCRdb's copy carries only in-frame clones and drops some. The sample comprises fewer than 250,000 clones, under 80% of which are singletons, and approximately 1.3% rests with the top ten. A word on this clone: What it binds is unknown.

The CDR3 has 16 amino acids. The germline V gene encodes CDR1 SGHAT and CDR2 FQNNGV. J lost 9 bases, V lost 5 bases, and 9 bases had no gene match. The chain recombines TRBV11-2 with TRBJ2-1; TRBD2 matches at 14 bases. This sample comprised CD4+ T cells sorted from blood, obtained at approximately week 49, from a patient treated with tofacitinib. The origin of this receptor is a human donor with alopecia areata. CDR3 bases: TGTGCCAGCAGCACGGGACTAGCGGGGGTGATCGCTGAGCAGTTCTTC. The encoded protein is CASSTGLAGVIAEQFF.